These 27 T cell receptor beta chains were all obtained from the same sample, sequenced in a study of T cell responses to AZD1222 COVID-19 vaccine. The data were produced by immunoSEQ multiplex PCR, yet TCRdb's version contains in-frame clones alone and is incomplete. This sample yields some 140,000 clones, of which about four fifths are seen a single time; roughly 3.9% belongs to the top ten. Sequences were derived from peripheral blood, sampled on day 0 of AZD1222 vaccination. These receptor sequences come from an adult in good health.

The rearrangement links TRBV28 to TRBJ1-1, with 8 positions matching TRBD1. Germline assignment: CDR1 MDHEN and CDR2 SYDVKM. The CDR3 length is 16 residues. After removal of 3 bases from V and 0 bases from J, the junction contained 6 bases not matched to a gene. The CDR3 here is CASSFGTGLLNTEAFF. DNA for the CDR3: TGTGCCAGCAGTTTCGGGACAGGTCTGCTGAACACTGAAGCTTTCTTT.

The V call is TRBV6-1, the J call TRBJ1-5, with 8 bases fitting TRBD1. V trimming: 4 bases; J trimming: 3 bases; junction bases outside the gene matches: 8. CDR1 is MNHNS and CDR2 is SASEGT in the germline V gene. There are 16 residues in the CDR3. In DNA, the CDR3 is TGTGCCAGCAGTGCCACGTCAGGGGGCCTCAATCAGCCCCAGCATTTT. It encodes CASSATSGGLNQPQHF.

This clone was observed a few times. This sequence joins TRBV28 and TRBJ1-1; D is unclear. Trimming took off 3 bases at V and 3 bases at J, with 20 bases between the two ends. This CDR3 is 17 amino acids long. Germline V gene data show CDR1 as MDHEN and CDR2 as SYDVKM. DNA for the CDR3: TGTGCCAGCAGTTTGATGGGCGACTACGGGATGGACACTGAAGCTTTCTTT. The encoded protein is CASSLMGDYGMDTEAFF.

The chain has TRBV3-1 (or the pseudogene TRBV3-2) and TRBJ2-7, with no clear D. CDR3 length equals 11 residues. The V gene lost 4 bases and the J gene lost 5 bases, with 6 bases spanning the gap. Germline V lookup: CDR1 LGHDT, CDR2 YNNKEL (reference sequence). The CDR3 DNA follows: TGTGCCAGCAGCCGGTCGAACGAGCAGTACTTC. Translation: CASSRSNEQYF.

This clone was seen more than once but under ten times. The V and J genes are TRBV19 and TRBJ1-5, with D perhaps TRBD1 (6 bases). Germline-derived CDR1 and CDR2 are LNHDA and SQIVND (reference sequence). The CDR3 sequence is 17 residues long. V lost 5 bases to trimming and J lost 2 bases, with 19 bases between them. CDR3 in DNA: TGTGCCAGTAGTTTGAAGACCCAGGGGTTAGGCAATCAGCCCCAGCATTTT. It yields the protein CASSLKTQGLGNQPQHF.

This chain uses TRBV7-9 with TRBJ2-3; the D gene is possibly TRBD2 (6 bases). The V end lost 5 bases, the J end lost 5 bases, and 14 bases lay between the germline ends. This CDR3 contains 14 residues. The germline CDR1 and CDR2 sequences are SEHNR and FQNEAQ (reference sequence). The CDR3 reads CASSPARGVDTQYF. CDR3 bases: TGTGCCAGCAGCCCCGCCCGCGGGGTAGATACGCAGTATTTT. Drawing the rest from reference TRBV7-9 and TRBJ2-3, the complete variable domain is DTGVSQNPRHKITKRGQNVTFRCDPISEHNRLYWYRQTLGQGPEFLTYFQNEAQLEKSRLLSDRFSAERPKGSFSTLEIQRTEQGDSAMYLCASSPARGVDTQYFGPGTRLTVL.

The chain uses TRBV25-1 and TRBJ1-2, with D perhaps matching TRBD1 (6 bases). CDR1 MGHDK and CDR2 SYGVNS come from the germline V gene. The CDR3 sequence is 14 residues long. V was trimmed by 2 bases and J by 5 bases, leaving 12 bases between them. The CDR3 nucleotides read TGTGCCAGCAGTGAAATTGGGCAGGGGTATGGCTACACCTTC. Protein product: CASSEIGQGYGYTF.

This chain uses TRBV11-2 with TRBJ1-3; D might be TRBD1 (5 bases). Germline CDR1 reads SGHAT; CDR2 reads FQNNGV. CDR3 size: 17 residues. V lost 2 bases to trimming and J lost 10 bases, with 24 bases between them. CDR3 sequence reads: CASSLSLAGTPIGTIYF. CDR3 in DNA: TGTGCCAGCAGCTTATCTCTCGCCGGGACCCCTATCGGGACCATATATTTT.

This clone showed up just a few times. The chain employs TRBV7-9 and TRBJ1-1; D is ambiguous. Germline-derived CDR1 and CDR2 are SEHNR and FQNEAQ (reference sequence). Trimming removed 0 bases at V and 4 bases at J, with 3 bases between. This CDR3 has 12 amino acids. The CDR3 nucleotides are TGTGCCAGCAGCTTAGCGGGCACTGAAGCTTTCTTT. Translating it yields CASSLAGTEAFF.

The V call is TRBV14, the J call TRBJ2-1, with TRBD2 as a possible D gene (6 bases). Germline V gene data show CDR1 as SGHDN and CDR2 as FVKESK. This CDR3 spans 16 amino acids. The V end lost 0 bases, the J end lost 4 bases, and 13 bases lay between the germline ends. The CDR3 DNA is TGTGCCAGCAGCCAAGATGGGGGGTCGGTATACAATGAGCAGTTCTTC. This sequence encodes CASSQDGGSVYNEQFF. Full variable domain (outside the CDR3, taken from reference TRBV14 and TRBJ2-1): EAGVTQFPSHSVIEKGQTVTLRCDPISGHDNLYWYRRVMGKEIKFLLHFVKESKQDESGMPNNRFLAERTGGTYSTLKVQPAELEDSGVYFCASSQDGGSVYNEQFFGPGTRLTVL.

The rearrangement joins TRBV5-4 to TRBJ2-7, with 10 nucleotides matching TRBD1. V was pared by 0 bases and J by 5 bases, with 5 bases of the junction left unmatched. The germline V gene encodes CDR1 SGHNT and CDR2 YYREEE (reference sequence). This CDR3 has 15 amino acids. The CDR3 coding sequence is TGTGCCAGCAGCTTGGTGGGACAGGGGTACCACGAGCAGTACTTC. This sequence encodes CASSLVGQGYHEQYF.

V usage is TRBV28 and J usage is TRBJ1-6, with D uncertain. The CDR3 extends over 12 amino acids. Germline lookup yields CDR1 MDHEN and CDR2 SYDVKM. V dropped 5 bases and J dropped 11 bases, with 10 bases sitting between them. The CDR3 DNA follows: TGTGCCAGCAGTAGGGTCTCTACACCCCTCCACTTT. This gives the protein CASSRVSTPLHF.

In this sample, this clone turned up a few times. J is TRBJ1-4 and V is TRBV10-3, with TRBD1 matching over 7 bases. The CDR3 contains 18 residues. J lost 7 bases, V lost 3 bases, and 17 bases had no gene match. Looked up from germline, CDR1 is ENHRY and CDR2 is SYGVKD. The CDR3 sequence is CAISETRGTERGGEKLFF. CDR3 DNA sequence: TGTGCCATCAGTGAAACCAGGGGGACAGAAAGAGGGGGTGAAAAACTGTTTTTT.

This clone showed up just once. The chain combines TRBV7-9 with TRBJ1-6; D uncertain. CDR1 and CDR2 (germline): SEHNR, FQNEAQ (reference sequence). CDR3 length equals 11 residues. Trimming pared 6 bases from V and 5 bases from J, leaving 2 bases between. The CDR3 sequence is CASRNNSPLHF. CDR3 nucleotides: TGTGCCAGCAGGAATAATTCACCCCTCCACTTT. Using reference TRBV7-9 and TRBJ1-6 for the parts outside the CDR3, the full variable domain is DTGVSQNPRHKITKRGQNVTFRCDPISEHNRLYWYRQTLGQGPEFLTYFQNEAQLEKSRLLSDRFSAERPKGSFSTLEIQRTEQGDSAMYLCASRNNSPLHFGNGTRLTVT.

V is TRBV9 and J is TRBJ2-2; 7 nucleotides line up with TRBD2. The length of the CDR3 is 17 residues. V was pared by 0 bases and J by 2 bases, with 7 bases of the junction left unmatched. From germline, CDR1 is SGDLS and CDR2 YYNGEE. This chain's CDR3 is CASSVEWGGFNTGELFF. CDR3 nucleotides: TGTGCCAGCAGCGTAGAATGGGGGGGATTTAACACCGGGGAGCTGTTTTTT.

The V gene is TRBV7-8, the J gene TRBJ2-2; D gene unclear. The CDR3 sequence is 15 residues long. Germline V lookup: CDR1 SGHVS, CDR2 FQNEAQ. V was pared by 2 bases and J by 0 bases, with 7 bases between. CDR3 protein: CASSLMGSNTGELFF. CDR3 coding DNA: TGTGCCAGCAGCTTAATGGGGTCGAACACCGGGGAGCTGTTTTTT. Based on the CDR3 plus reference TRBV7-8 and TRBJ2-2, the full variable domain is GAGVSQSPRYKVAKRGQDVALRCDPISGHVSLFWYQQALGQGPEFLTYFQNEAQLDKSGLPSDRFFAERPEGSVSTLKIQRTQQEDSAVYLCASSLMGSNTGELFFGEGSRLTVL.

The CDR3 sequence is CASRVRGTGNEQFF. The CDR3 DNA is TGTGCCAGCCGGGTCAGGGGAACAGGCAATGAGCAGTTCTTC. This chain uses TRBV2 with TRBJ2-1; TRBD1 is a possible D gene (6 bases). This CDR3 region has 14 residues. The V gene lost 8 bases and the J gene lost 6 bases, with 17 bases spanning the gap. The germline CDR1 and CDR2 sequences are SNHLY and FYNNEI.

V usage is TRBV25-1 and J usage is TRBJ2-2; 10 nucleotides match TRBD1. This CDR3 comprises 16 residues. J gave up 3 bases and V 6 bases, and 7 bases lay outside the gene matches. Germline CDR1 MGHDK, CDR2 SYGVNS. The DNA for the CDR3 is TGTGCCAGCAGATCAATGGGGACAGGGGACACCGGGGAGCTGTTTTTT. This translates into CASRSMGTGDTGELFF.

The chain uses TRBV7-9 and TRBJ2-1; 10 bases fit TRBD2. V shed 7 bases and J 6 bases; nucleotides not matched to a gene: 6. Germline values: CDR1 SEHNR, CDR2 FQNEAQ (reference sequence). This CDR3 is 14 amino acids long. DNA of the CDR3: TGTGCCAGCAACCCTTTAGCGGGGGGCAATGAGCAGTTCTTC. Translated, it gives CASNPLAGGNEQFF.

The rearrangement links TRBV5-1 to TRBJ1-4; 7 bases fit TRBD1. CDR3 size: 15 residues. Germline values: CDR1 SGHRS, CDR2 YFSETQ. J lost 8 bases, V lost 2 bases, and 9 bases had no gene match. CDR3 amino acids: CASSLRQGGSEKLFF. The CDR3 DNA reads TGCGCCAGCAGCTTACGACAGGGTGGAAGCGAAAAACTGTTTTTT.

The genes are TRBV7-2 and TRBJ1-6, with TRBD1 matching 7 bases. This CDR3 contains 15 residues. Germline lookup yields CDR1 SGHTA and CDR2 FQGNSA. J was trimmed by 12 bases and V by 4 bases; bases with no gene match: 12. This chain's CDR3 is CASSSGQRASRPLHF. The CDR3 DNA reads as TGTGCCAGCAGCTCGGGACAGCGTGCGAGTCGACCCCTCCACTTT.

The CDR3 DNA reads as TGTGCCAGTAGTATAGCAACGTCTAGCAATCAGCCCCAGCATTTT. This encodes CASSIATSSNQPQHF. The V call is TRBV19, the J call TRBJ1-5; no clear D. The V end lost 1 base, the J end lost 0 bases, and 7 bases lay between the germline ends. Per germline, CDR1 LNHDA and CDR2 SQIVND (reference sequence). The CDR3 is 15 amino acids.

The chain recombines TRBV28 with TRBJ2-2; D may correspond to TRBD1 or TRBD2 (5 bases each). The germline V gene has CDR1 MDHEN and CDR2 SYDVKM. The CDR3 spans 17 residues. V shed 7 bases and J shed 0 bases, with 18 bases lying between them. This CDR3 is CASTPYRGPPNTGELFF. CDR3 sequence (DNA): TGTGCCAGCACTCCTTATAGGGGACCGCCGAACACCGGGGAGCTGTTTTTT.

The chain recombines TRBV27 with TRBJ2-7; D perhaps matches TRBD2 (5 bases). The V gene's germline CDR1 is MNHEY and CDR2 SMNVEV (reference sequence). Trimming took 0 bases from V and 3 from J, leaving 9 bases between them. The CDR3 is made up of 14 amino acids. CDR3 DNA: TGTGCCAGCAGTTTATCGCTAGCCCTCTACGAGCAGTACTTC. This gives the protein CASSLSLALYEQYF.

V and J are TRBV4-2 and TRBJ1-2; no reliable D call. V was cut by 0 bases and J by 4 bases, with 9 bases left in between. Germline CDR1 reads LGHNA; CDR2 reads YNFKEQ. The CDR3 sequence is 14 residues long. CDR3 in amino acids: CASSQDRTSYGYTF. As DNA, the CDR3 is TGTGCCAGCAGCCAAGATAGGACGAGCTATGGCTACACCTTC.

V gene TRBV5-4 combines with J gene TRBJ1-4, with D possibly TRBD1 on 5 matching bases. CDR1 SGHNT and CDR2 YYREEE come from the germline V gene (reference sequence). There are 15 residues in the CDR3. Trimming left V 0 bases short and J 4 bases short, with 10 bases between. CDR3: CASSLVGGGNEKLFF. For the CDR3, the DNA is TGTGCCAGCAGCTTGGTGGGCGGGGGTAATGAAAAACTGTTTTTT.

This clone showed up just a few times. The rearrangement uses TRBV25-1 and TRBJ1-3; D unresolved. Trimming stripped 4 bases from V and 0 bases from J, with 7 bases between. The length of the CDR3 is 14 residues. Germline CDR1 is MGHDK and CDR2 is SYGVNS. This CDR3 is CASSVESSGNTIYF. DNA for the CDR3: TGTGCCAGCAGTGTAGAGTCCTCTGGAAACACCATATATTTT.